The rows below give T cell receptor beta chains drawn from one sample of a study of breast tumors, draining lymph nodes, adjacent tissues. TCRdb independently ran MiXCR on the multiplex PCR reads; one entry per CDR3 protein. This table has about 22,000 distinct CDR3 sequences, about 60% appearing once. Sequenced input: breast tumor tissue. These TCRs come from a female donor with breast cancer. Some clones in this sample may be carry-over from other donors' samples. CDR3s include the opening cysteine and the closing phenylalanine or tryptophan. Each record gives: clone size, CDR3 length, J gene, D gene, V gene, CDR3 DNA, CDR3 protein. D genes are given only for firm matches. Clone size, where shown, is once, few, many, or a class for clones that have expanded.

clone size: .; CDR3 length: 14; J gene: TRBJ2-3; D gene: TRBD2; V gene: TRBV3-1; CDR3 DNA: TGTGCCAGCAGCCAGCGAGGGAGGGCAGATACGCAGTATTTT; CDR3 protein: CASSQRGRADTQYF
clone size: .; CDR3 length: 15; J gene: TRBJ1-5; D gene: TRBD1; V gene: TRBV11-2; CDR3 DNA: TGTGCCAGCAGCTTAGGTACAGGGGGCAATCAGCCCCAGCATTTT; CDR3 protein: CASSLGTGGNQPQHF
clone size: medium-sized; CDR3 length: 14; J gene: TRBJ2-3; D gene: .; V gene: TRBV7-8; CDR3 DNA: TGTGCCAGCAGCCTTGGACAGTACACAGATACGCAGTATTTT; CDR3 protein: CASSLGQYTDTQYF
clone size: many; CDR3 length: 14; J gene: TRBJ1-4; D gene: TRBD1; V gene: TRBV18; CDR3 DNA: TGTGCCAGCTCACCAGACAGGGCCAGGGAAAAACTGTTTTTT; CDR3 protein: CASSPDRAREKLFF
clone size: .; CDR3 length: 14; J gene: TRBJ2-1; D gene: TRBD1; V gene: TRBV29-1; CDR3 DNA: TGCAGCGTTGGAGGACAGGAGAACTACAATGAGCAGTTCTTC; CDR3 protein: CSVGGQENYNEQFF
clone size: many; CDR3 length: 15; J gene: TRBJ1-5; D gene: .; V gene: TRBV6-5; CDR3 DNA: TGTGCCAGCAGTCACGACGGGGGGAGCAATCAGCCCCAGCATTTT; CDR3 protein: CASSHDGGSNQPQHF
clone size: many; CDR3 length: 12; J gene: TRBJ2-7; D gene: .; V gene: TRBV28; CDR3 DNA: TGTGCCAGCAGCCCGACAGGAGGAGAGCAGTACTTC; CDR3 protein: CASSPTGGEQYF
clone size: .; CDR3 length: 12; J gene: TRBJ2-5; D gene: TRBD2; V gene: TRBV20-1; CDR3 DNA: TGCAGTGCGTTAGCGGGACAAGAGACCCAGTACTTC; CDR3 protein: CSALAGQETQYF
clone size: large; CDR3 length: 19; J gene: TRBJ2-7; D gene: TRBD2; V gene: TRBV10-2; CDR3 DNA: TGCGCCAGCAGTGAGCTTGGGACTAGCGGGAGGGCTGCATACTACGAGCAGTACTTC; CDR3 protein: CASSELGTSGRAAYYEQYF
clone size: many; CDR3 length: 14; J gene: TRBJ2-1; D gene: TRBD2; V gene: TRBV10-3; CDR3 DNA: TGTGCCATCCAGCGGGAGCTCACTCGCGATGAGCAGTTCTTC; CDR3 protein: CAIQRELTRDEQFF
clone size: .; CDR3 length: 12; J gene: TRBJ1-6; D gene: .; V gene: TRBV5-1; CDR3 DNA: TGCGCCAGCAGCTTAGATAATTCACCCCTCCACTTT; CDR3 protein: CASSLDNSPLHF
clone size: .; CDR3 length: 13; J gene: TRBJ2-5; D gene: .; V gene: TRBV7-9; CDR3 DNA: TGTGCCAGCAGCGAATCGGGGGAAGGGACCCAGTACTTC; CDR3 protein: CASSESGEGTQYF
clone size: medium-sized; CDR3 length: 13; J gene: TRBJ2-5; D gene: .; V gene: TRBV20-1; CDR3 DNA: TGCAGTGCCCCCAGTCTCCAGCAAGAGACCCAGTACTTC; CDR3 protein: CSAPSLQQETQYF
clone size: .; CDR3 length: 12; J gene: TRBJ1-6; D gene: .; V gene: TRBV20-1; CDR3 DNA: TGCAGTGCGGGGGTTCGGGAAGGACCCCTCCACTTT; CDR3 protein: CSAGVREGPLHF
clone size: .; CDR3 length: 11; J gene: TRBJ1-1; D gene: .; V gene: TRBV5-5; CDR3 DNA: TGTGCCAGCACCCAGGGGTCTGAAGCTTTCTTT; CDR3 protein: CASTQGSEAFF
clone size: .; CDR3 length: 14; J gene: TRBJ2-3; D gene: TRBD1; V gene: TRBV20-1; CDR3 DNA: TGCAGTGCTTACACCGGGACAGCCACAGATACGCAGTATTTT; CDR3 protein: CSAYTGTATDTQYF
clone size: .; CDR3 length: 16; J gene: TRBJ2-5; D gene: TRBD2; V gene: TRBV7-2; CDR3 DNA: TGTGCCAGCAGTTCTCGAGCGACTAGCGGACAAGAGACCCAGTACTTC; CDR3 protein: CASSSRATSGQETQYF
clone size: many; CDR3 length: 14; J gene: TRBJ1-1; D gene: .; V gene: TRBV19; CDR3 DNA: TGTGCCAGTAGGCCGGAGGGATTGAACACTGAAGCTTTCTTT; CDR3 protein: CASRPEGLNTEAFF
clone size: medium-sized; CDR3 length: 14; J gene: TRBJ1-6; D gene: .; V gene: TRBV11-2; CDR3 DNA: TGTGCCAGCAGCTTAGGAGACAGGTTTTCACCCCTCCACTTT; CDR3 protein: CASSLGDRFSPLHF
clone size: .; CDR3 length: 15; J gene: TRBJ2-3; D gene: .; V gene: TRBV9; CDR3 DNA: TGTGCCAGCAGCGTAGAAGTTGGGGGAGGGGGAACGCAGTATTTT; CDR3 protein: CASSVEVGGGGTQYF
clone size: .; CDR3 length: 14; J gene: TRBJ2-5; D gene: .; V gene: TRBV2; CDR3 DNA: TGTGCCAGCAGTACAGGACTCCTCCAAGAGACCCAGTACTTC; CDR3 protein: CASSTGLLQETQYF
clone size: .; CDR3 length: 16; J gene: TRBJ1-5; D gene: .; V gene: TRBV24-1; CDR3 DNA: TGTGCCACCAGTGACCCAAGAGGGGGGTCCAATCAGCCCCAGCATTTT; CDR3 protein: CATSDPRGGSNQPQHF